This T cell receptor (beta chain) is drawn from a study of shared clonotypes between healthy human individuals. The study enrolled healthy HIV-negative adults without recent acute infections or vaccinations as donors. All of the donors resided in Nashville, Tennessee, and each was a Caucasian adult. This table comes from immunoSEQ multiplex PCR, and its TCRdb copy is limited to in-frame clones, with some not included. The profile shows some 2,000,000 clones, 95% of them singletons. Germline values: CDR1 KGHSH, CDR2 LQKENI. Between the trimmed V and J ends, which lost 3 bases and 4 bases, there was a span of 19 bases. CDR3 length equals 17 residues. On this clone itself: Its target is not known.

General study findings and limits: Estimated richness was generally greater in naive than memory subsets.

Sequences were obtained from naive CD4+ T cells sorted from blood. Subset in this sample: CD45RA+ positively selected. This receptor was identified in a man younger than 30 in good health. The chain is built from TRBV18 and TRBJ2-1; tentatively, D is TRBD1 or TRBD2 (6 bases each). The CDR3 spells CASSPTVHRGAYNEQFF. The CDR3 nucleotides read TGTGCCAGCTCACCTACCGTGCATAGGGGGGCTTACAATGAGCAGTTCTTC.